This passage covers 18 T cell receptor beta chains from one sample sequenced in a study of cytomegalovirus exposure and HLA in healthy donors (dated by TCRdb to the late 2010s). Library prep was done by the immunoSEQ multiplex PCR assay. The multiplex PCR relied on a mix of 60 forward primers for TCR Vbeta segments and 13 reverse primers for TCR Jbeta segments. Imported from immuneACCESS, the table was reduced by TCRdb to in-frame sequences with V and J called. These copies leave out some clones; in studies compared against another copy, an unresolved V gene accounts for under half, and the cause of the remainder is not known. The sample's table lists a count of about 120,000 clones. The ten largest clones add up to 6.8% of the sample. The sequenced sample was PBMCs. The source is a middle-aged man in good health and CMV-seropositive.

This chain joins TRBV4-1 and TRBJ2-7; no definite D call. The CDR3 consists of 15 residues. Germline V CDR1 and CDR2: MGHRA, YSYEKL. Trimming pared 4 bases from V and 4 bases from J, leaving 17 bases between. This CDR3 is CASSLLLTLEYEQYF. In DNA form, the CDR3 reads TGCGCCAGCAGCCTCTTACTGACGTTGGAGTACGAGCAGTACTTC.

V usage is TRBV14 and J usage is TRBJ1-4; D unclear. CDR3 length: 16 amino acids. Germline CDR1 and CDR2: SGHDN and FVKESK. With 1 base removed from V and 4 bases from J, the gap between germline ends came to 13 bases. DNA for the CDR3: TGTGCCAGCAGCCAAGTGGAGGCGACCCGTAATGAAAAACTGTTTTTT. It encodes CASSQVEATRNEKLFF.

This chain joins TRBV19 and TRBJ1-2, with D maybe TRBD1 (6 bases). The V end lost 7 bases, the J end lost 8 bases, and 23 bases lay between the germline ends. This CDR3 comprises 15 residues. Germline CDR1 is LNHDA and CDR2 is SQIVND (reference sequence). The CDR3 region is CASTPGGQGLMGYTF. In DNA form, the CDR3 reads TGTGCCAGTACCCCGGGGGGGCAGGGCCTGATGGGCTACACCTTC.

The V and J genes are TRBV7-8 and TRBJ1-4, with D possibly TRBD1 on 6 matching bases. Trimming removed 7 bases at V and 6 bases at J, with 18 bases between. There are 15 residues in the CDR3. Germline V lookup: CDR1 SGHVS, CDR2 FQNEAQ. CDR3 protein: CASTSEGVRDEKLFF. CDR3 in DNA: TGTGCCAGCACCAGCGAGGGGGTACGGGATGAAAAACTGTTTTTT.

The rearrangement uses TRBV14 and TRBJ2-7; TRBD1 aligns across 9 bases. The CDR3 spans 15 residues. Germline trimming cut 3 bases from V and 3 bases from J; bases unmatched to any gene: 6. Per germline, CDR1 SGHDN and CDR2 FVKESK. The CDR3: CASSQSGQGIYEQYF. The CDR3 DNA follows: TGTGCCAGCAGCCAGTCGGGACAGGGTATCTACGAGCAGTACTTC. Together with reference TRBV14 and TRBJ2-7, the CDR3 gives the full variable domain: EAGVTQFPSHSVIEKGQTVTLRCDPISGHDNLYWYRRVMGKEIKFLLHFVKESKQDESGMPNNRFLAERTGGTYSTLKVQPAELEDSGVYFCASSQSGQGIYEQYFGPGTRLTVT.

The chain recombines TRBV14 with TRBJ2-7; 10 positions match TRBD2. CDR3 length equals 15 residues. Germline CDR1 reads SGHDN; CDR2 reads FVKESK. Unmatched junction bases numbered 1, after V lost 2 bases and J lost 0 bases. As DNA, the CDR3 is TGTGCCAGCAGCCAAATAGCGGGAGGCTCCTACGAGCAGTACTTC. It encodes CASSQIAGGSYEQYF. Combining the CDR3 with reference TRBV14 and TRBJ2-7 gives the whole variable domain EAGVTQFPSHSVIEKGQTVTLRCDPISGHDNLYWYRRVMGKEIKFLLHFVKESKQDESGMPNNRFLAERTGGTYSTLKVQPAELEDSGVYFCASSQIAGGSYEQYFGPGTRLTVT.

The chain has TRBV2 and TRBJ2-3; 9 bases line up with TRBD2. CDR1 is SNHLY and CDR2 is FYNNEI in the germline V gene. The junction had 2 bases not matched to a gene; V was cut back by 6 bases and J by 1 base. The CDR3 spans 14 residues. Here the CDR3 DNA reads TGTGCCAGCAGACGGACTAGCGGCACAGATACGCAGTATTTT. This sequence encodes CASRRTSGTDTQYF.

The CDR3 is CASSSDSSGNTIYF. In DNA form, the CDR3 reads TGCGCCAGCAGCTCCGACAGCTCTGGAAACACCATATATTTT. The chain carries TRBV5-1 and TRBJ1-3, with D possibly TRBD1 on 5 matching bases. Germline CDR1 and CDR2: SGHRS and YFSETQ. The CDR3 extends over 14 amino acids. V lost 3 bases and J lost 0, with 7 bases in between.

V and J are TRBV5-5 and TRBJ2-7; TRBD1 aligns across 8 bases. This CDR3 is 13 amino acids long. V gave up 4 bases and J gave up 5 bases; unmatched junction bases: 5. Germline V CDR1 and CDR2: SGHKS, YYEKEE (reference sequence). The CDR3 loop is CASSPDRGNEQYF. The CDR3 DNA follows: TGTGCCAGCAGCCCCGACAGGGGCAACGAGCAGTACTTC.

The V gene is TRBV30, the J gene TRBJ1-2, with 7 bases lining up with TRBD1. V was clipped by 5 bases and J by 0 bases; unmatched bases: 6. Germline CDR1 and CDR2: GTSNPN and SVGIG (reference sequence). This CDR3 has 14 amino acids. DNA for the CDR3: TGTGCCTGGGACAGGGACTTTGCTAACTATGGCTACACCTTC. It specifies CAWDRDFANYGYTF.

This sequence joins TRBV4-2 and TRBJ2-7; D is perhaps TRBD1 (5 bases). Trimming took off 6 bases at V and 0 bases at J, with 12 bases between the two ends. The CDR3 covers 14 residues. CDR1 is LGHNA and CDR2 is YNFKEQ in the germline V gene. Written as DNA, the CDR3 is TGTGCCAGCAGAGATCAGGGCAGCTCCTACGAGCAGTACTTC. As protein: CASRDQGSSYEQYF.

The chain employs TRBV7-3 and TRBJ1-4; 9 bases match TRBD1. Looked up from germline, CDR1 is SGHTA and CDR2 is FQGTGA. The CDR3 is 18 amino acids. J lost 0 bases, V lost 5 bases, and 10 bases had no gene match. CDR3 loop: CASSPPKQGASTNEKLFF. The DNA for the CDR3 is TGTGCCAGCAGCCCACCGAAACAGGGGGCCTCAACTAATGAAAAACTGTTTTTT.

The chain joins TRBV28 to TRBJ2-3; 12 nucleotides agree with TRBD2. The V gene's germline CDR1 is MDHEN and CDR2 SYDVKM. CDR3 length: 15 amino acids. The junction had 1 base not matched to a gene; V was cut back by 3 bases and J by 3 bases. CDR3 amino acids: CASSFGLAGTDTQYF. The CDR3 DNA reads as TGTGCCAGCAGTTTCGGACTAGCGGGAACAGATACGCAGTATTTT.

The V gene is TRBV7-9, the J gene TRBJ2-7; a possible D gene is TRBD1 (5 bases). This CDR3 is built from 12 residues. Germline V CDR1 and CDR2: SEHNR, FQNEAQ (reference sequence). V dropped 5 bases and J dropped 3 bases, with 8 bases sitting between them. CDR3 amino acids: CASSTDSYEQYF. Here the CDR3 DNA reads TGTGCCAGCAGCACTGACAGCTACGAGCAGTACTTC.

The chain links TRBV28 to TRBJ1-3; weak D call: TRBD1 (5 bases). The CDR3 is 14 amino acids. Trimming removed 3 bases at V and 0 bases at J, with 6 bases between. CDR1 is MDHEN and CDR2 is SYDVKM in the germline V gene. DNA of the CDR3: TGTGCCAGCAGTTTCAGGGCCTCTGGAAACACCATATATTTT. This encodes CASSFRASGNTIYF.

The J gene is TRBJ1-2, the V gene TRBV5-4, with TRBD1 identical over 7 bases. The CDR3 extends over 15 amino acids. Germline V gene lookup returns CDR1 SGHNT and CDR2 YYREEE (reference sequence). Trimming took 4 bases from V and 4 from J; bases not matched to a gene: 10. CDR3 loop: CASSPGGGAGYGYTF. In DNA, the CDR3 is TGTGCCAGCAGCCCCGGAGGGGGCGCCGGCTATGGCTACACCTTC.

V gene TRBV19 combines with J gene TRBJ1-4, with D possibly TRBD1 on 5 matching bases. The CDR3 runs to 16 residues. CDR1 is LNHDA, CDR2 SQIVND, per germline (reference sequence). Trimming removed 5 bases at V and 8 bases at J, with 21 bases between. CDR3 region: CASSPPGKGPWEKLFF. CDR3 sequence (DNA): TGTGCCAGTAGTCCCCCTGGCAAGGGGCCTTGGGAAAAACTGTTTTTT.

The chain recombines TRBV15 with TRBJ2-1; D might be TRBD1 (6 bases). Germline V gene sequence: CDR1 LNHNV, CDR2 YYDKDF (reference sequence). This CDR3 comprises 18 residues. V shed 0 bases and J shed 9 bases, with 24 bases lying between them. The DNA for the CDR3 is TGTGCCACCAGCAGAGAAGGGGGAACTCGCCCCTATTGGGGTGAGCAGTTCTTC. Amino acids: CATSREGGTRPYWGEQFF.